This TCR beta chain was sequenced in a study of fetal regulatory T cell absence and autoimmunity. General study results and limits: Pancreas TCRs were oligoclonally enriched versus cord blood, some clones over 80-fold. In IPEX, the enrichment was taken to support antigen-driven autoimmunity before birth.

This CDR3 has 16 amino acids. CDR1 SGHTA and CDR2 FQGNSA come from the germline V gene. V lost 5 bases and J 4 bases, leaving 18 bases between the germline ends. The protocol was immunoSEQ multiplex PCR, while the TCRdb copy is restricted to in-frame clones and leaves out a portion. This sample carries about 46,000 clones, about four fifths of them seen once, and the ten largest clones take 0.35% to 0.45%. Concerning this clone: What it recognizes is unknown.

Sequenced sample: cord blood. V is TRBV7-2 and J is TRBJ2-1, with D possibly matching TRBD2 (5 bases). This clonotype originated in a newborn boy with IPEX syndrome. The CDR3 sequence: CASSTELVGVYNEQFF. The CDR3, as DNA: TGTGCCAGCAGCACTGAACTAGTTGGGGTATACAATGAGCAGTTCTTC.